The 5 T cell receptor beta chains given below trace back to one sample, sequenced in a study of CD8 T cells in ankylosing spondylitis. Study-level points and caveats: Blood of patients with ankylosing spondylitis appeared to be characterized by a TCR beta motif of 8 or 9 highly homologous variants.

Antigens for these TCRs are unknown. TCRdb ran MiXCR on the 5' RACE reads and lists one entry per CDR3 protein. The repertoire consists of 350,000 to 450,000 distinct CDR3 sequences, with 20% to 30% occurring once and the leading ten covering over 0.8%. Source material: blood, either unsorted or a sorted T cell fraction (not recorded which). The receptors shown here come from a male donor with ankylosing spondylitis.

This chain joins TRBV12-3 or TRBV12-4 and TRBJ2-1, with D hard to call. The CDR3 consists of 13 residues. The ends were cut back, 3 bases at V and 6 bases at J, with 9 bases in the middle. In DNA, the CDR3 is TGTGCCAGCAGTTTCGTCTTATTCAATGAGCAGTTCTTC. This translates into CASSFVLFNEQFF.

Written as DNA, the CDR3 is TGTGCCACCCGGGACCATGCAACAGATACGCAGTATTTT. Its translation: CATRDHATDTQYF. The chain carries TRBV24-1 and TRBJ2-3; either TRBD1 or TRBD2 may supply D (5 bases each). The V gene lost 9 bases and the J gene lost 3 bases, with 12 bases spanning the gap. The V gene's germline CDR1 is KGHDR and CDR2 SFDVKD. The CDR3 is 13 amino acids.

This clonotype was observed a few times. This sequence joins TRBV10-3 and TRBJ2-2; D is undetermined. The CDR3 spans 16 residues. Per the germline V gene, CDR1 is ENHRY and CDR2 is SYGVKD. V dropped 4 bases and J dropped 0 bases, with 12 bases sitting between them. CDR3 nucleotides: TGTGCCATCAGTGCTGACGGAGACGCGAACACCGGGGAGCTGTTTTTT. Its protein product is CAISADGDANTGELFF.

The chain uses TRBV20-1 and TRBJ2-6; 8 bases map to TRBD1. The germline gives CDR1 DFQATT, CDR2 SNEGSKA (reference sequence). This CDR3 is built from 17 residues. V shed 2 bases, J shed 0 bases, and the junction held 6 bases outside the gene matches. The CDR3 protein is CSARLGDRSSGANVLTF. The CDR3 DNA sequence: TGCAGTGCTAGACTTGGGGACAGGAGCTCTGGGGCCAACGTCCTGACTTTC.

The chain combines TRBV20-1 with TRBJ2-1, with TRBD1 matching over 7 bases. The V gene end was trimmed by 6 bases and the J gene end by 2 bases; junction bases not matched to a gene: 7. Germline V gene lookup returns CDR1 DFQATT and CDR2 SNEGSKA (reference sequence). The CDR3 consists of 14 residues. Written as DNA, the CDR3 is TGCAGTGCCAGGAAGAGGGGGCCCTACAATGAGCAGTTCTTC. Translating gives CSARKRGPYNEQFF.